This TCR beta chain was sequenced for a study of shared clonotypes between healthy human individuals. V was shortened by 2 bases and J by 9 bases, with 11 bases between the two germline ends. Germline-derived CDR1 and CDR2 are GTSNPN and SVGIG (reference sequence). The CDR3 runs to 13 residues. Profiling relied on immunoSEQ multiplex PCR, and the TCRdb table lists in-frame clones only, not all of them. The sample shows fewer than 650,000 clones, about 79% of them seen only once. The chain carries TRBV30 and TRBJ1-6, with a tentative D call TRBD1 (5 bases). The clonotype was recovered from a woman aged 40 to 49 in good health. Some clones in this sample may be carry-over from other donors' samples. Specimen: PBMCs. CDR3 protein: CAWSPGLGSPLHF. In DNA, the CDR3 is TGTGCCTGGAGTCCAGGGTTAGGTTCACCCCTCCACTTT.